The T cell receptor beta chain described here comes from a study of cytomegalovirus exposure and HLA in healthy donors. Study-wide results and limits: For most TCR beta V segments, an earlier analysis put the productive rate at about 90% or about 30% of the time. Researchers left out some V segments, among them TRBV6-2 and TRBV6-3, as indistinguishable.

Germline V gives CDR1 MGHRA, CDR2 YSYEKL. The CDR3 covers 17 residues. The J segment lost 0 bases and the V segment lost 1 base, leaving 7 bases of the junction unmatched. PCR amplification relied on 60 Vbeta primers (plus 13 Jbeta primers). Measured with immunoSEQ multiplex PCR; TCRdb has only the in-frame clones, and not every one. The data show about 160,000 clones, with around 83% seen just once and around 9% held by the top ten. A note on this clone: The antigen remains unidentified.

Nominally healthy donors were sampled, though unrecorded immune exposures were likely. The J gene is TRBJ2-3, the V gene TRBV4-1; 7 bases are shared with TRBD2. This clonotype was obtained from a male donor in good health and CMV-seropositive. Sequenced input: PBMCs. For the CDR3, the DNA is TGCGCCAGCAGCCAAGGTCCGGCTAGCGGTAGCACAGATACGCAGTATTTT. It yields the protein CASSQGPASGSTDTQYF.